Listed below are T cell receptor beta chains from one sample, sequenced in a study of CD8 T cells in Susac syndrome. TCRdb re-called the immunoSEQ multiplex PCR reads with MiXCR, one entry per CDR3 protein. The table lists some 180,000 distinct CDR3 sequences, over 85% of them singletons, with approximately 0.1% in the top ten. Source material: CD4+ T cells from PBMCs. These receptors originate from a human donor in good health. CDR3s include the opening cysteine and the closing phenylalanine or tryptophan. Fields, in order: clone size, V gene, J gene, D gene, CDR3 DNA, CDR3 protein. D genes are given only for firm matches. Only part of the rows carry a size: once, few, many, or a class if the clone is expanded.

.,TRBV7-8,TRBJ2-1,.,TGTGCCAGCAGCTACCGGGCCGGGACAAGACTCTACAATGAGCAGTTCTTC,CASSYRAGTRLYNEQFF
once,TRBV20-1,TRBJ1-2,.,TGCAGTGCCGATGGGAGGAACTATGGCTACACCTTC,CSADGRNYGYTF
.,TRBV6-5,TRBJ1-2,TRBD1,TGTGCCAGCAGTTATTCCGCTACGACAGGGAGGGGAGGCGAATATGGCTACACCTTC,CASSYSATTGRGGEYGYTF
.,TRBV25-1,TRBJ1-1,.,TGTGCCAGCACCTTGACGACTGAAGCTTTCTTT,CASTLTTEAFF
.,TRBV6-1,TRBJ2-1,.,TGTGCCAGCAGGGTACAGAATGGGGTCCGACAAAATGAGCAGTTCTTC,CASRVQNGVRQNEQFF
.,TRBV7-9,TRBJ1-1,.,TGTGCCAGCAGCTTCCAGGGGTTTGGTGAAGCTTTCTTT,CASSFQGFGEAFF
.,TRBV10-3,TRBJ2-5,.,TGTGCCATCGGGGACCCCCCGAAAGAGACCCAGTACTTC,CAIGDPPKETQYF
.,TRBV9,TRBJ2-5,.,TGTGCCAGCAGCGGAAGCGCGGGGGAGACCCAGTACTTC,CASSGSAGETQYF
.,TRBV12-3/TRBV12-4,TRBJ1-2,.,TGTGCCAGCAGTTTTAGTCCAGGAGTGCGCGGTGGCTACACCTTC,CASSFSPGVRGGYTF
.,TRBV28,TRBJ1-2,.,TGTGCCAGCACCCCCTCCCTCCCGGGGGGGGGCTACACCTTC,CASTPSLPGGGYTF
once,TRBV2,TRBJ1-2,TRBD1,TGTGCCAGCAGTTCGACAGGGTCGACGGGTGGCTACACCTTC,CASSSTGSTGGYTF
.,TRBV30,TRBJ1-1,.,TGTGCCTGGAACGGCCGGGGTGAAGCTTTCTTT,CAWNGRGEAFF
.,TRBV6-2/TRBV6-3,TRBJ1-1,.,TGTGCCAGCAGCCGAGGAACGGGGAAGGACACTGAAGCTTTCTTT,CASSRGTGKDTEAFF
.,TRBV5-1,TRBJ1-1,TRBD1,TGCGCCAGCAGCTTTAGGAGGCAGGGGGACACTGAAGCTTTCTTT,CASSFRRQGDTEAFF
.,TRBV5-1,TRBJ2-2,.,TGCGCCAGCAGCTTGGAACGCGTATCCGGGGAGCTGTTTTTT,CASSLERVSGELFF
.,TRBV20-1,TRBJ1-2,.,TGCAGTGCAACCACAGGGCAGTCCTATGGCTACACCTTC,CSATTGQSYGYTF
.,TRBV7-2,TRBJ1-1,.,TGTGCCAGCAGCTCAGGCACCCTAAACACTGAAGCTTTCTTT,CASSSGTLNTEAFF
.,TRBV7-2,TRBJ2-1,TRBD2,TGTGCCAGCAGCATTAGGCGGGGGGGATTGGACAATGAGCAGTTCTTC,CASSIRRGGLDNEQFF
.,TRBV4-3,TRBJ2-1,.,TGCGCCAGCAGCCAAGAAGTGGGGCGGACCTACAATGAGCAGTTCTTC,CASSQEVGRTYNEQFF
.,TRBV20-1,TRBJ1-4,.,TGCAGTGCTAGAGAATGGGGGGGACATGAAAAACTGTTTTTT,CSAREWGGHEKLFF
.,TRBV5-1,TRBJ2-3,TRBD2,TGCGCCAGCTCTTTGCGGGGGGTCCAGGTGGGCACGCAGTATTTT,CASSLRGVQVGTQYF
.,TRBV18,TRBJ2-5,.,TGTGCCAGCTCACCAAATCTACTCCTTAACCGGGGGAAGACCCAGTACTTC,CASSPNLLLNRGKTQYF
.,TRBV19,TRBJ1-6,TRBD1,TGTGCCAGTAGTCCTCGGACAGGGAGCTTTTCACCCCTCCACTTT,CASSPRTGSFSPLHF
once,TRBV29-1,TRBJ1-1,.,TGCAGCGTTGCAGTTGCTAACACTGAAGCTTTCTTT,CSVAVANTEAFF
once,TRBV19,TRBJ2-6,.,TGTGCCAGTAGTATCATTGGGACTCGCAGTGCAGGGGCCAACGTCCTGACTTTC,CASSIIGTRSAGANVLTF
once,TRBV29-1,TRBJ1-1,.,TGCAGCGTTGAAGCGGGCATGAACACTGAAGCTTTCTTT,CSVEAGMNTEAFF
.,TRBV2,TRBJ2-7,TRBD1,TGTGCCAGCAGTCCTCCGACAGGGGCCTACGAGCAGTACTTC,CASSPPTGAYEQYF
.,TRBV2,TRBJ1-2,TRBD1,TGTGCCAGTCGGGAGGGGGCAGGTTCGTATGGCTACACCTTC,CASREGAGSYGYTF
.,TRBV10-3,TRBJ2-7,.,TGTGCCATCAGTGAGTCGGTAACTTACGAGCAGTACTTC,CAISESVTYEQYF
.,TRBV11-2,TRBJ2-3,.,TGTGCCAGCAGCTTTCGTAAGGGGTCCGCAGATACGCAGTATTTT,CASSFRKGSADTQYF
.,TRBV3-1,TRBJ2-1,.,TGTGCCAGCAGCCAACGTAAGGGGGTCACGCGGAATGAGCAGTTCTTC,CASSQRKGVTRNEQFF
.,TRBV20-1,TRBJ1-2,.,TGCAGTGCTAGTCCCTCGCAAGGACGTCTTGAACATGGCTACACCTTC,CSASPSQGRLEHGYTF
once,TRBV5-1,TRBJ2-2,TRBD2,TGCGCCAGCAGGCCGGGGGGGGACACCGGGGAGCTGTTTTTT,CASRPGGDTGELFF
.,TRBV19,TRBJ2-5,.,TGTGCCAGTAGTATAGCAGGCCAGTACCAAGAGACCCAGTACTTC,CASSIAGQYQETQYF
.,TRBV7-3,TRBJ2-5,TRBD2,TGTGCCAGCAGCTTCGGACTAGCGGGAGGTAGTCAAGAGACCCAGTACTTC,CASSFGLAGGSQETQYF
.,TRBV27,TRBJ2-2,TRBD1,TGTGCCAGCAGGGCAGTGACAGGGGGCACCGGGGAGCTGTTTTTT,CASRAVTGGTGELFF
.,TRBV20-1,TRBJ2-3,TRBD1,TGCAGTGCCCGGACAGGAGAGTCGGCCACAGATACGCAGTATTTT,CSARTGESATDTQYF
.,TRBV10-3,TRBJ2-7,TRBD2,TGTGCCATCAGTGAGTCGCGGCTAGCGGATTACGAGCAGTACTTC,CAISESRLADYEQYF
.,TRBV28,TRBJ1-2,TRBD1,TGTGCCAGCAGTTTCAGGGGGACGGGCTACACCTTC,CASSFRGTGYTF
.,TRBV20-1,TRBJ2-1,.,TGCAGTGCTAGAGATAACCCCAATGAGCAGTTCTTC,CSARDNPNEQFF
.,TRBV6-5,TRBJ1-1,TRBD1,TGTGCCAGCATCCGGACAGGGTCGTACACTGAAGCTTTCTTT,CASIRTGSYTEAFF
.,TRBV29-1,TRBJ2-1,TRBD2,TGCAGCGTTGACGCCACGGGTTTAGCGGGGGGGCAACAATTTTACAATGAGCAGTTCTTC,CSVDATGLAGGQQFYNEQFF
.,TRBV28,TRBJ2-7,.,TGTGCCAGCAGGCAGCCAGGATCCTACGAGCAGTACTTC,CASRQPGSYEQYF
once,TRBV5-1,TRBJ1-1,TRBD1,TGCGCCAGCAGCTTGACAGGGGGCGGAGGTGGAACTGAAGCTTTCTTT,CASSLTGGGGGTEAFF
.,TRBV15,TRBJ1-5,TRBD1,TGTGCCACCAGCAAAGAACGACTAGGGACAGTGGAGCCCCAGCATTTT,CATSKERLGTVEPQHF
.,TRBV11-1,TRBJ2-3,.,TGTGCCAGCAGCTGGTCCGGGAGCACAGATACGCAGTATTTT,CASSWSGSTDTQYF
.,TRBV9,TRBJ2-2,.,TGTGCCAGCAGCGTAGTACTGGGGGCCGGGGAGCTGTTTTTT,CASSVVLGAGELFF
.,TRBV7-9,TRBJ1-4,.,TGTGCCAGCTCTCGGGGCGGTTCACTGTTTTTT,CASSRGGSLFF
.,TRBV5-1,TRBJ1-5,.,TGCGCCAGCAGCTTGGGGCCGCAAGCCCAGCCCCAGCATTTT,CASSLGPQAQPQHF
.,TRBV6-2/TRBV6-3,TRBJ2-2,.,TGTGCCAGCACCAAAACCGCCCCCACGGGCGGGGAGCTGTTTTTT,CASTKTAPTGGELFF
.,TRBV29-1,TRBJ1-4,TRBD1,TGCAGCGTTCCCGGGACAGGGAATGAAAAACTGTTTTTT,CSVPGTGNEKLFF
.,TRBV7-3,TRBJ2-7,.,TGTGCCAGCAGCTTATACCGAACTGGGTCCTACGAGCAGTACTTC,CASSLYRTGSYEQYF
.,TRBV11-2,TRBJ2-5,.,TGTGCCAGCAGTTCGCGGTATAGGCAAGAGACCCAGTACTTC,CASSSRYRQETQYF
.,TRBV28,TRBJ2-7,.,TGTGCCAGCATCTCAGCCGGGGGCGCCTACGAGCAGTACTTC,CASISAGGAYEQYF
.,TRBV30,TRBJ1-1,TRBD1,TGTGCCTTTGGACAGGCTCGGGTCGCTTTCTTT,CAFGQARVAFF
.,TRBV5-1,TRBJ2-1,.,TGCGCCAGCAGCCCGGACAACTTCAATGAGCAGTTCTTC,CASSPDNFNEQFF
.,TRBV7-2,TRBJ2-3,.,TGTGCCAGCAGTTCAAAGGGGTCAGATACGCAGTATTTT,CASSSKGSDTQYF